This T cell receptor beta chain appears in the sequencing data of a study of blood T cell repertoires in COVID-19. Across the study: Samples of COVID-19 (acute and convalescent) were obtained from the United States, Italy and Spain. T cells, B-cell-depleted T cells, or PBMCs supplied cDNA or gDNA.

The CDR3 extends over 12 amino acids. Germline V CDR1 and CDR2: MGHRA, YSYEKL. V was pared by 6 bases and J by 1 base, with 6 bases between. In the authors' workflow: Nucleated cell number was recorded as an estimate derived from reference gene primer amplification. TCRdb's table, derived via immunoSEQ multiplex PCR, lists solely in-frame clones and lacks some. The V and J calls and clone size were taken over from that table, and D and trimming were inferred from the DNA. Among more than 90,000 clones, approximately 92% were seen once, and the ten largest hold about 5.7%. The chain couples TRBV4-1 to TRBJ1-2; D uncertain. The sequence was obtained from a man aged 50-59 years with active COVID-19. Sequencing was performed on peripheral blood. CDR3 nucleotide sequence: TGCGCCAGCAGTGAGGTTAACTATGGCTACACCTTC. It is translated as CASSEVNYGYTF.